These 30 T cell receptor beta chains share one sample of origin, sequenced in a study of blood T cell repertoires in COVID-19. The protocol was immunoSEQ multiplex PCR, while the TCRdb copy is restricted to in-frame clones and leaves out a portion. The table lists tens of thousands of clones, 75% to 90% of them singletons, with over 8.5% in the top ten. Sequenced sample: peripheral blood. These receptors were obtained from a man of 80 years or more with acute or convalescent COVID-19.

The V and J genes are TRBV7-8 and TRBJ1-4; D is uncertain. Germline-derived CDR1 and CDR2 are SGHVS and FQNEAQ. Trimming shortened V by 1 base and J by 8 bases, and 8 bases separated the two germline ends. This CDR3 has 13 residues. The CDR3 loop reads CASSLGEREKLFF. The CDR3 DNA is TGTGCCAGCAGCTTAGGGGAGCGGGAAAAACTGTTTTTT.

The chain joins TRBV25-1 to TRBJ2-7; 9 bases line up with TRBD1. CDR1 MGHDK and CDR2 SYGVNS come from the germline V gene. The CDR3 runs to 17 residues. V dropped 1 base and J dropped 0; count of bases not matched to a gene: 7. The CDR3 reads CASSEFGGQGSSYEQYF. In DNA form, the CDR3 reads TGTGCCAGCAGTGAATTTGGCGGACAGGGGAGCTCCTACGAGCAGTACTTC.

The chain carries TRBV10-3 and TRBJ1-2, with 12 positions matching TRBD1. Germline lookup yields CDR1 ENHRY and CDR2 SYGVKD. The ends lost 7 bases at V and 8 bases at J; junction bases unmatched: 8. This CDR3 contains 14 residues. CDR3 loop: CAITPGQGAQGYTF. As DNA, the CDR3 is TGTGCCATCACCCCGGGACAGGGGGCTCAAGGCTACACCTTC.

The chain links TRBV11-2 to TRBJ2-7; 7 nucleotides agree with TRBD2. CDR1 and CDR2 from the germline V gene are SGHAT and FQNNGV. This CDR3 has 15 amino acids. The trim removed 5 bases at V and 0 bases at J, leaving 7 bases unmatched. As DNA, the CDR3 is TGTGCCAGCAGCCTGGGAGCGGGACCCTCCTACGAGCAGTACTTC. Translation gives CASSLGAGPSYEQYF.

V and J are TRBV5-5 and TRBJ1-2; no firm D call. Trimming shortened V by 5 bases and J by 7 bases, and 21 bases separated the two germline ends. CDR1 and CDR2 from the germline V gene are SGHKS and YYEKEE (reference sequence). The CDR3 consists of 15 residues. The CDR3: CASSSTVTPSSGYTF. Written as DNA, the CDR3 is TGTGCCAGCAGTTCAACGGTGACCCCTAGTAGTGGCTACACCTTC.

The J gene is TRBJ1-3, the V gene TRBV2; D remains ambiguous. Germline V gene lookup returns CDR1 SNHLY and CDR2 FYNNEI. Trimming took 3 bases from V and 0 from J, leaving 9 bases between them. CDR3 length: 15 amino acids. The CDR3 DNA follows: TGTGCCAGCAGTGACTTTATCAGCTCTGGAAACACCATATATTTT. Translating gives CASSDFISSGNTIYF. Complete variable domain (other parts from reference TRBV2 and TRBJ1-3): EPEVTQTPSHQVTQMGQEVILRCVPISNHLYFYWYRQILGQKVEFLVSFYNNEISEKSEIFDDQFSVERPDGSNFTLKIRSTKLEDSAMYFCASSDFISSGNTIYFGEGSWLTVV.

This sequence joins TRBV18 and TRBJ2-5, with TRBD2 identical over 7 bases. The CDR3 loop spans 15 amino acids. Germline CDR1 KGHSH, CDR2 LQKENI. Trimming cost V 1 base and J 1 base; bases outside gene matches: 3. The CDR3 sequence is CASSPQASGQETQYF. CDR3 DNA: TGTGCCAGCTCACCACAGGCTAGCGGCCAAGAGACCCAGTACTTC.

The chain links TRBV9 to TRBJ2-7, with 7 bases identical to TRBD1. The V gene's germline CDR1 is SGDLS and CDR2 YYNGEE. There are 14 residues in the CDR3. The V segment lost 0 bases and the J segment 3 bases; nucleotides outside the gene matches: 3. As DNA, the CDR3 is TGTGCCAGCAGCGTAGGAGGGGGCGGCTACGAGCAGTACTTC. Amino acids: CASSVGGGGYEQYF.

The chain uses TRBV7-6 and TRBJ2-2; TRBD2 matches at 12 bases. The CDR3 covers 19 residues. Germline CDR1 is SGHVS and CDR2 is FNYEAQ. Unmatched junction bases numbered 8, after V lost 1 base and J lost 2 bases. The CDR3 DNA reads TGTGCCAGCAGCTTAGACGGACTAGCGGGGCGGTCCAACACCGGGGAGCTGTTTTTT. Its translation: CASSLDGLAGRSNTGELFF. The variable domain in full, completed from reference TRBV7-6 and TRBJ2-2, reads GAGVSQSPRYKVTKRGQDVALRCDPISGHVSLYWYRQALGQGPEFLTYFNYEAQQDKSGLPNDRFSAERPEGSISTLTIQRTEQRDSAMYRCASSLDGLAGRSNTGELFFGEGSRLTVL.

The chain combines TRBV27 with TRBJ1-3, with a tentative D call TRBD1 (6 bases). The ends were cut back, 3 bases at V and 0 bases at J, with 9 bases in the middle. Germline assignment: CDR1 MNHEY and CDR2 SMNVEV (reference sequence). The CDR3 is 15 residues long. DNA of the CDR3: TGTGCCAGCAGTTTGCAGGGGAGCTCTGGAAACACCATATATTTT. Amino acid sequence: CASSLQGSSGNTIYF.

The chain carries TRBV4-1 and TRBJ1-3; D call uncertain. V was cut by 2 bases and J by 0 bases, with 17 bases left in between. The CDR3 extends over 18 amino acids. Germline values: CDR1 MGHRA, CDR2 YSYEKL. CDR3 sequence: CASSQSANGIVSGNTIYF. The CDR3 nucleotides are TGCGCCAGCAGCCAAAGCGCGAACGGGATTGTCTCTGGAAACACCATATATTTT.

The rearrangement links TRBV7-8 to TRBJ2-7, with D tentatively TRBD1 (6 bases). Trimming removed 5 bases at V and 6 bases at J, with 8 bases between. The CDR3 consists of 11 residues. Germline V gives CDR1 SGHVS, CDR2 FQNEAQ. CDR3 in DNA: TGTGCCAGCAGCCTCAGGGGCGAGCAGTACTTC. It translates to CASSLRGEQYF.

The chain couples TRBV19 to TRBJ1-5; possibly TRBD1 for D (5 bases). Germline-derived CDR1 and CDR2 are LNHDA and SQIVND (reference sequence). This CDR3 comprises 16 residues. V was cut by 3 bases and J by 0 bases, with 12 bases left in between. CDR3 DNA sequence: TGTGCCAGTAGTATTCAGGGCACTTATAGCAATCAGCCCCAGCATTTT. This sequence encodes CASSIQGTYSNQPQHF.

V is TRBV13 and J is TRBJ1-1; unclear D gene. Per the germline V gene, CDR1 is PRHDT and CDR2 is FYEKMQ (reference sequence). The V end was cut by 5 bases, the J end by 1 base, with 11 bases between. The CDR3 runs 14 residues. CDR3 sequence (DNA): TGTGCCAGCAGCCCACCCGGGAAGAACACTGAAGCTTTCTTT. It is translated as CASSPPGKNTEAFF.

The genes are TRBV7-9 and TRBJ1-4, with TRBD1 matching over 10 bases. This CDR3 comprises 16 residues. V shed 5 bases, J shed 5 bases, and the junction held 8 bases outside the gene matches. The V gene's germline CDR1 is SEHNR and CDR2 FQNEAQ (reference sequence). As DNA, the CDR3 is TGTGCCAGCAGCCTACCGACAGGGGGCAGGAATGAAAAACTGTTTTTT. This gives the protein CASSLPTGGRNEKLFF.

For the CDR3, the DNA is TGTGCCAGCAGCTTGTTTGCGGCTAGCGGGAGCTCGACAGATACGCAGTATTTT. It specifies CASSLFAASGSSTDTQYF. V usage is TRBV5-4 and J usage is TRBJ2-3; 10 bases align to TRBD2. The CDR3 is 18 residues long. The germline CDR1 and CDR2 sequences are SGHNT and YYREEE (reference sequence). The V gene end was trimmed by 1 base and the J gene end by 3 bases; junction bases not matched to a gene: 11.

This clone came up once. This sequence joins TRBV7-9 and TRBJ2-5; 10 bases line up with TRBD2. CDR3 length equals 16 residues. Losses at the gene ends were 6 bases for V and 4 bases for J; bases not matched to a gene: 11. Germline assignment: CDR1 SEHNR and CDR2 FQNEAQ (reference sequence). Written as DNA, the CDR3 is TGTGCCAGCAGGGTAGGGCCGGGACTAGCGATAGAGACCCAGTACTTC. Amino acids: CASRVGPGLAIETQYF. The full variable domain, completed using reference TRBV7-9 and TRBJ2-5, is DTGVSQNPRHKITKRGQNVTFRCDPISEHNRLYWYRQTLGQGPEFLTYFQNEAQLEKSRLLSDRFSAERPKGSFSTLEIQRTEQGDSAMYLCASRVGPGLAIETQYFGPGTRLLVL.

This chain links TRBV18 with TRBJ2-1; a possible D gene is TRBD2 (6 bases). This CDR3 comprises 15 residues. Germline assignment: CDR1 KGHSH and CDR2 LQKENI. The ends were cut back, 0 bases at V and 7 bases at J, with 13 bases in the middle. CDR3 amino acids: CASSPPTGGGNEQFF. In DNA form, the CDR3 reads TGTGCCAGCTCACCACCAACCGGGGGTGGGAATGAGCAGTTCTTC. Supplemented by reference TRBV18 and TRBJ2-1, the full variable domain reads NAGVMQNPRHLVRRRGQEARLRCSPMKGHSHVYWYRQLPEEGLKFMVYLQKENIIDESGMPKERFSAEFPKEGPSILRIQQVVRGDSAAYFCASSPPTGGGNEQFFGPGTRLTVL.

This clone appeared a few times. The rearrangement uses TRBV4-2 and TRBJ2-1; the D gene is possibly TRBD2 (5 bases). The CDR3 has 19 residues. The V end was cut by 2 bases, the J end by 3 bases, with 23 bases between. The germline V gene encodes CDR1 LGHNA and CDR2 YNFKEQ. In DNA, the CDR3 is TGTGCCAGCAGCCAATCCCCCCACCTAAGCACCGGGGACTACAATGAGCAGTTCTTC. Protein product: CASSQSPHLSTGDYNEQFF.

This chain joins TRBV20-1 and TRBJ1-1, with 7 bases that match TRBD1. CDR3 length: 14 residues. V lost 3 bases, J lost 2 bases, and 6 bases stayed unmatched. The germline V gene encodes CDR1 DFQATT and CDR2 SNEGSKA (reference sequence). CDR3 protein: CSASGTASNTEAFF. DNA of the CDR3: TGCAGTGCTAGTGGGACAGCCTCTAACACTGAAGCTTTCTTT.

The CDR3 sequence is CASSLTPDQPQHF. The CDR3 nucleotides read TGCGCCAGCAGCTTGACTCCTGATCAGCCCCAGCATTTT. The genes are TRBV5-1 and TRBJ1-5; no definite D call. This CDR3 region has 13 residues. The germline CDR1 and CDR2 sequences are SGHRS and YFSETQ. Trimming stripped 1 base from V and 5 bases from J, with 7 bases between. Looking up the rest from reference TRBV5-1 and TRBJ1-5 gives the full variable domain: KAGVTQTPRYLIKTRGQQVTLSCSPISGHRSVSWYQQTPGQGLQFLFEYFSETQRNKGNFPGRFSGRQFSNSRSEMNVSTLELGDSALYLCASSLTPDQPQHFGDGTRLSIL.

This clone has just one count. The chain is built from TRBV19 and TRBJ1-1; D might be TRBD1 (5 bases). The V gene lost 4 bases and the J gene lost 4 bases, with 16 bases spanning the gap. This CDR3 spans 15 amino acids. The germline gives CDR1 LNHDA, CDR2 SQIVND (reference sequence). This chain's CDR3 is CASSSGHDRSTEAFF. CDR3 bases: TGTGCCAGTAGTAGTGGCCACGACAGATCCACTGAAGCTTTCTTT.

The chain joins TRBV10-2 to TRBJ1-1; D is ambiguous. Germline V CDR1 and CDR2: WSHSY, SAAADI. The CDR3 length is 13 residues. V gave up 4 bases and J gave up 0 bases, with 6 bases separating them. The CDR3 sequence: CASSVQMNTEAFF. CDR3 DNA sequence: TGCGCCAGCAGTGTACAGATGAACACTGAAGCTTTCTTT.

The chain combines TRBV5-6 with TRBJ2-7; the D gene is possibly TRBD2 (7 bases). Trimming removed 6 bases at V and 3 bases at J, with 13 bases between. The germline V gene encodes CDR1 SGHDT and CDR2 YYEEEE. The length of the CDR3 is 13 residues. DNA for the CDR3: TGTGCCAGCACCCGGGGGGCCGGCTACGAGCAGTACTTC. It yields the protein CASTRGAGYEQYF.

The chain is built from TRBV9 and TRBJ1-2; TRBD1 aligns across 7 bases. This CDR3 has 15 amino acids. The V segment lost 0 bases and the J segment 4 bases; nucleotides outside the gene matches: 6. Germline-derived CDR1 and CDR2 are SGDLS and YYNGEE. This chain's CDR3 is CASSVDHRGSYGYTF. DNA for the CDR3: TGTGCCAGCAGCGTAGATCACAGGGGAAGCTATGGCTACACCTTC.

The chain is built from TRBV7-7 and TRBJ2-7; TRBD1 aligns across 8 bases. The germline V gene has CDR1 SSHAT and CDR2 FNYEAQ (reference sequence). This CDR3 is built from 13 residues. V lost 5 bases, J lost 4 bases, and 4 bases stayed unmatched. The CDR3 loop is CASSPDRGYEQYF. For the CDR3, the DNA is TGTGCCAGCAGCCCTGACAGGGGTTACGAGCAGTACTTC.

This CDR3 is CASSPGGLVYETQYF. In DNA, the CDR3 is TGTGCCAGCTCACCAGGCGGACTAGTCTACGAGACCCAGTACTTC. The chain couples TRBV18 to TRBJ2-5; TRBD2 aligns across 7 bases. This CDR3 has 15 residues. J was trimmed by 5 bases and V by 2 bases; bases with no gene match: 8. Germline CDR1 reads KGHSH; CDR2 reads LQKENI.

This sequence joins TRBV7-2 and TRBJ1-2, with TRBD1 matching over 9 bases. The CDR3 covers 12 residues. Trimming cost V 5 bases and J 8 bases; bases outside gene matches: 3. Germline CDR1 reads SGHTA; CDR2 reads FQGNSA. CDR3: CASSSTGGGYTF. CDR3 DNA sequence: TGTGCCAGCAGCAGTACAGGGGGCGGCTACACCTTC.

The chain combines TRBV19 with TRBJ2-1, with D possibly TRBD2 on 5 matching bases. The germline gives CDR1 LNHDA, CDR2 SQIVND (reference sequence). This CDR3 region has 15 residues. With 4 bases removed from V and 2 bases from J, the gap between germline ends came to 12 bases. The CDR3 nucleotides are TGTGCCAGTAGTAACTCGGGGTCAGCCTACAATGAGCAGTTCTTC. Its translation: CASSNSGSAYNEQFF.

V gene TRBV18 combines with J gene TRBJ2-1; 10 positions agree with TRBD2. J was trimmed by 5 bases and V by 3 bases; bases with no gene match: 10. This CDR3 spans 17 amino acids. Germline lookup yields CDR1 KGHSH and CDR2 LQKENI. The CDR3 spells CASSPLAGGTGDNEQFF. For the CDR3, the DNA is TGTGCCAGCTCACCCTTAGCGGGAGGTACAGGGGACAATGAGCAGTTCTTC.